What follows are 2 T cell receptor beta chains derived from one specimen sequenced in a study of CD8+ T cells in alopecia areata. Across 4 to 6 patients, CD4+ cells underwent sorting into CD25+CD127- cells. Reverse transcribed after extraction, RNA yielded cDNA as the sequencing template. Only in-frame clones appear in the TCRdb table, and some are missing; sequencing was by immunoSEQ multiplex PCR. Of 37,000 or so clones listed, roughly half are singletons. Sequenced input: CD4+ Tregs sorted from blood. Receptors originate from a human donor with alopecia areata.

The V call is TRBV6-4, the J call TRBJ1-2; possible D gene TRBD1, 5 bases. The germline V gene encodes CDR1 MRHNA and CDR2 SNTAGT. There are 15 residues in the CDR3. The germline V and J ends were trimmed by 4 bases and 2 bases, with 14 bases remaining between them. Written as DNA, the CDR3 is TGTGCCAGCAGTGCCCGGGGGGGGACCAACTATGGCTACACCTTC. Translating gives CASSARGGTNYGYTF.

V and J are TRBV29-1 and TRBJ2-1; TRBD2 agrees at 8 bases. The V gene end was trimmed by 4 bases and the J gene end by 3 bases; junction bases not matched to a gene: 8. CDR3 length: 15 residues. Germline assignment: CDR1 SQVTM and CDR2 ANQGSEA. The CDR3 nucleotides are TGCAGCGTTGCTACTAGCGGAGACTTCTACAATGAGCAGTTCTTC. Encoded protein: CSVATSGDFYNEQFF.